The 22 T cell receptor beta chains below come from one sample, sequenced in a study of blood T cell repertoires in COVID-19 (dated by TCRdb to the early 2020s). The method was the immunoSEQ multiplex PCR assay. The clones in this table, taken by TCRdb from immuneACCESS, are in-frame only. Not every clone is retained; where verified, under half of the shortfall comes from an unresolved V gene, and the cause of the rest is unknown. The sample includes 250,000 to 350,000 clones, with roughly 90% observed a single time. The top ten clones comprise roughly 4.1% of the sample. Sequenced input: peripheral blood. The source of these receptors is a woman between 50 and 59 years old with active or convalescent COVID-19.

This chain links TRBV19 with TRBJ2-5, with 9 positions matching TRBD1. Germline trimming cut 5 bases from V and 4 bases from J; bases unmatched to any gene: 8. The CDR3 runs to 15 residues. Germline CDR1 is LNHDA and CDR2 is SQIVND (reference sequence). The CDR3 DNA sequence: TGTGCCAGTAGTCCCCCCGGGACAGGGTTAGAGACCCAGTACTTC. The encoded protein is CASSPPGTGLETQYF. The full variable domain, with the rest looked up from reference TRBV19 and TRBJ2-5, is DGGITQSPKYLFRKEGQNVTLSCEQNLNHDAMYWYRQDPGQGLRLIYYSQIVNDFQKGDIAEGYSVSREKKESFPLTVTSAQKNPTAFYLCASSPPGTGLETQYFGPGTRLLVL.

The V call is TRBV30, the J call TRBJ2-7, with 9 positions matching TRBD1. Germline-derived CDR1 and CDR2 are GTSNPN and SVGIG (reference sequence). With 4 bases clipped from V and 6 bases from J, the junction kept 4 bases outside the gene matches. The CDR3 runs 12 residues. CDR3 nucleotides: TGTGCCTGGATACAGGGGGCGGGCGAGCAGTACTTC. This encodes CAWIQGAGEQYF.

The genes are TRBV28 and TRBJ2-7; 11 bases align to TRBD2. Germline values: CDR1 MDHEN, CDR2 SYDVKM. The CDR3 spans 16 residues. V was clipped by 5 bases and J by 1 base; unmatched bases: 7. CDR3 bases: TGTGCCAGCAGTCGAAGGGGACTAGCGGCTTCCTACGAGCAGTACTTC. It specifies CASSRRGLAASYEQYF.

V is TRBV5-1 and J is TRBJ1-1; perhaps TRBD1 as D (6 bases). CDR1 is SGHRS, CDR2 YFSETQ, per germline. The CDR3 contains 13 residues. Trimming removed 2 bases at V and 3 bases at J, with 8 bases between. The CDR3 sequence is CASSLGQHTEAFF. As DNA, the CDR3 is TGCGCCAGCAGCTTAGGACAGCACACTGAAGCTTTCTTT.

This chain connects TRBV19 to TRBJ2-2; D possibly corresponds to TRBD1 (7 bases). This CDR3 has 14 amino acids. Germline V lookup: CDR1 LNHDA, CDR2 SQIVND (reference sequence). The ends were cut back, 4 bases at V and 8 bases at J, with 14 bases in the middle. CDR3 bases: TGTGCCAGTAGTACCACACAGGGGAGGGGGGAGCTGTTTTTT. Amino acid sequence: CASSTTQGRGELFF.

The J gene is TRBJ1-2, the V gene TRBV7-2, with a tentative D call TRBD1 (6 bases). Germline V gene sequence: CDR1 SGHTA, CDR2 FQGNSA. CDR3 size: 13 residues. Trimming left V 5 bases short and J 4 bases short, with 11 bases between. The CDR3 DNA sequence: TGTGCCAGCAGCCGAACAGGGATCTATGGCTACACCTTC. Translating it yields CASSRTGIYGYTF.

This clone was recorded once. The rearrangement uses TRBV5-1 and TRBJ2-7; D possibly corresponds to TRBD2 (5 bases). The V gene's germline CDR1 is SGHRS and CDR2 YFSETQ. Trimming cost V 0 bases and J 4 bases, with 11 bases left between them. The CDR3 extends over 14 amino acids. The CDR3 region is CASSLVGMSYEQYF. CDR3 DNA sequence: TGCGCCAGCAGCTTGGTCGGGATGAGTTACGAGCAGTACTTC.

There are a few counts of this clone. The V call is TRBV24-1, the J call TRBJ2-1, with TRBD1 identical over 7 bases. The V segment lost 0 bases and the J segment 6 bases; nucleotides outside the gene matches: 7. There are 16 residues in the CDR3. Germline V lookup: CDR1 KGHDR, CDR2 SFDVKD. Here the CDR3 reads CATSDLGGQNLNEQFF. The CDR3 nucleotides are TGTGCCACCAGTGATTTGGGGGGACAGAATCTCAATGAGCAGTTCTTC.

The CDR3 loop is CASSYMRVAGYEQYF. The DNA of the CDR3 is TGTGCCAGCAGTTACATGAGGGTTGCGGGCTACGAGCAGTACTTC. The chain links TRBV6-6 to TRBJ2-7; tentative D call: TRBD2 (5 bases). This CDR3 is built from 15 residues. V was trimmed by 2 bases and J by 3 bases, leaving 14 bases between them. CDR1 and CDR2 from the germline V gene are MNHNY and SVGAGI (reference sequence).

This chain joins TRBV24-1 and TRBJ2-3; possibly TRBD2 for D (6 bases). CDR1 and CDR2 from the germline V gene are KGHDR and SFDVKD. The ends were cut back, 4 bases at V and 7 bases at J, with 11 bases in the middle. This CDR3 comprises 13 residues. The CDR3 nucleotides read TGTGCCACCAGTGACCCGGGAGCCTATACGCAGTATTTT. It codes for CATSDPGAYTQYF.

The chain uses TRBV2 and TRBJ2-7; D is possibly TRBD2 (5 bases). CDR1 is SNHLY, CDR2 FYNNEI, per germline. The CDR3 is 14 residues long. Trimming took off 6 bases at V and 1 base at J, with 13 bases between the two ends. CDR3 protein: CASSPYGGSYEQYF. CDR3 DNA sequence: TGTGCCAGCAGCCCCTATGGCGGGTCCTACGAGCAGTACTTC.

The chain joins TRBV19 to TRBJ1-5, with D possibly being TRBD1 (6 bases). The CDR3 has 14 residues. Looked up from germline, CDR1 is LNHDA and CDR2 is SQIVND (reference sequence). The V end was cut by 3 bases, the J end by 2 bases, with 8 bases between. The CDR3 loop reads CASSIAGGNQPQHF. The CDR3, as DNA: TGTGCCAGTAGTATTGCAGGGGGCAATCAGCCCCAGCATTTT. The full variable domain, with the rest looked up from reference TRBV19 and TRBJ1-5, is DGGITQSPKYLFRKEGQNVTLSCEQNLNHDAMYWYRQDPGQGLRLIYYSQIVNDFQKGDIAEGYSVSREKKESFPLTVTSAQKNPTAFYLCASSIAGGNQPQHFGDGTRLSIL.

This clone was seen more than once but under ten times. J is TRBJ1-2 and V is TRBV18; 12 bases match TRBD1. Germline trimming cut 5 bases from V and 6 bases from J; bases unmatched to any gene: 10. This CDR3 has 16 amino acids. Germline CDR1 KGHSH, CDR2 LQKENI. The CDR3 reads CASSITGQGARDGYTF. DNA for the CDR3: TGTGCCAGCTCAATAACGGGACAGGGGGCCCGGGATGGCTACACCTTC. Full variable domain (missing parts from reference TRBV18 and TRBJ1-2): NAGVMQNPRHLVRRRGQEARLRCSPMKGHSHVYWYRQLPEEGLKFMVYLQKENIIDESGMPKERFSAEFPKEGPSILRIQQVVRGDSAAYFCASSITGQGARDGYTFGSGTRLTVV.

The V and J genes are TRBV2 and TRBJ1-5, with D possibly matching TRBD1 (6 bases). The length of the CDR3 is 11 residues. Trimming pared 7 bases from V and 5 bases from J, leaving 6 bases between. The V gene's germline CDR1 is SNHLY and CDR2 FYNNEI. CDR3 sequence: CASKGDQPQHF. The CDR3 DNA reads as TGTGCCAGCAAGGGGGATCAGCCCCAGCATTTT.

CDR3 amino acids: CASSRTGFRETQYF. The DNA of the CDR3 is TGCGCCAGCTCACGAACAGGGTTTCGGGAGACCCAGTACTTC. The chain links TRBV5-1 to TRBJ2-5; TRBD1 might be the D (6 bases). Germline assignment: CDR1 SGHRS and CDR2 YFSETQ. V was shortened by 7 bases and J by 5 bases, with 18 bases between the two germline ends. The CDR3 contains 14 residues.

V usage is TRBV20-1 and J usage is TRBJ1-2; TRBD1 might be the D (5 bases). The V gene's germline CDR1 is DFQATT and CDR2 SNEGSKA (reference sequence). CDR3 length: 11 amino acids. Trimming stripped 6 bases from V and 7 bases from J, with 12 bases between. The CDR3 region is CSAVERGGYTF. The CDR3 DNA sequence: TGCAGTGCCGTAGAAAGGGGTGGCTACACCTTC.

The J gene is TRBJ1-3, the V gene TRBV9; 7 nucleotides align to TRBD1. The V segment lost 4 bases and the J segment 0 bases; nucleotides outside the gene matches: 7. The CDR3 contains 16 residues. The germline CDR1 and CDR2 sequences are SGDLS and YYNGEE. The CDR3 loop is CASSSGQLNSGNTIYF. The CDR3 coding sequence is TGTGCCAGCAGCTCGGGACAGCTAAACTCTGGAAACACCATATATTTT.

The rearrangement uses TRBV19 and TRBJ1-4, with D maybe TRBD1 (5 bases). Per the germline V gene, CDR1 is LNHDA and CDR2 is SQIVND (reference sequence). CDR3 size: 17 residues. V gave up 3 bases and J gave up 8 bases, with 22 bases separating them. The CDR3: CASSMGEGLTPREKLFF. Here the CDR3 DNA reads TGTGCCAGTAGTATGGGGGAGGGCCTGACGCCGAGAGAAAAACTGTTTTTT. Full variable domain (missing parts from reference TRBV19 and TRBJ1-4): DGGITQSPKYLFRKEGQNVTLSCEQNLNHDAMYWYRQDPGQGLRLIYYSQIVNDFQKGDIAEGYSVSREKKESFPLTVTSAQKNPTAFYLCASSMGEGLTPREKLFFGSGTQLSVL.

The chain has TRBV28 and TRBJ2-5, with D maybe TRBD2 (5 bases). CDR3 length: 13 amino acids. CDR1 and CDR2 (germline): MDHEN, SYDVKM. Trimming stripped 4 bases from V and 5 bases from J, with 11 bases between. The CDR3 nucleotides read TGTGCCAGCAGTTCGTCGAGGGTGGAGACCCAGTACTTC. Its protein is CASSSSRVETQYF. The whole variable domain, filled in from reference TRBV28 and TRBJ2-5, reads DVKVTQSSRYLVKRTGEKVFLECVQDMDHENMFWYRQDPGLGLRLIYFSYDVKMKEKGDIPEGYSVSREKKERFSLILESASTNQTSMYLCASSSSRVETQYFGPGTRLLVL.

Concerning this clone itself: Other DNA sequences in the same sample also yield this CDR3. The chain joins TRBV6-1 to TRBJ1-1; the D gene is possibly TRBD1 (5 bases). Germline CDR1 MNHNS, CDR2 SASEGT. The V end was cut by 2 bases, the J end by 2 bases, with 6 bases between. The CDR3 extends over 13 amino acids. The CDR3 bases are TGTGCCAGCAGTGAAAGGGGAAACACTGAAGCTTTCTTT. Translated: CASSERGNTEAFF.

The chain carries TRBV7-3 and TRBJ2-1, with 8 nucleotides matching TRBD2. J gave up 3 bases and V 6 bases, and 4 bases lay outside the gene matches. The CDR3 is made up of 14 amino acids. Germline assignment: CDR1 SGHTA and CDR2 FQGTGA. The DNA for the CDR3 is TGTGCCAGCAGTCCGACTAGCGACTACAATGAGCAGTTCTTC. Translating gives CASSPTSDYNEQFF.

The rearrangement joins TRBV2 to TRBJ1-1; 9 bases are shared with TRBD1. Germline V gene lookup returns CDR1 SNHLY and CDR2 FYNNEI. The J segment lost 2 bases and the V segment lost 4 bases, leaving 5 bases of the junction unmatched. This CDR3 has 15 residues. This CDR3 reads CASSGTGATNTEAFF. CDR3 nucleotides: TGTGCCAGCAGTGGGACAGGGGCTACCAACACTGAAGCTTTCTTT.